A single sample is the source of the 26 T cell receptor beta chains below, sequenced in a study of T cell responses to AZD1222 COVID-19 vaccine. TCRdb keeps only in-frame clones here, not all; method: immunoSEQ multiplex PCR. The table shows approximately 80,000 clones, with around 80% occurring only once. Sequencing was performed on peripheral blood, taken on day 0 of AZD1222 vaccination. The receptors were gathered from an adult in good health.

The CDR3 is CASSIDGSNYGYTF. CDR3 DNA: TGTGCCAGTAGTATAGACGGCTCTAACTATGGCTACACCTTC. V is TRBV19 and J is TRBJ1-2, with no clear D. The germline V gene encodes CDR1 LNHDA and CDR2 SQIVND (reference sequence). The CDR3 runs 14 residues. V dropped 0 bases and J dropped 0 bases, with 5 bases sitting between them.

This chain uses TRBV3-1 (or the pseudogene TRBV3-2) with TRBJ2-5, with D uncertain. This CDR3 contains 13 residues. The germline V and J ends were trimmed by 4 bases and 2 bases, with 8 bases remaining between them. The germline CDR1 and CDR2 sequences are LGHDT and YNNKEL (reference sequence). The CDR3 is CASSLYGQETQYF. The CDR3 region has the DNA TGTGCCAGCAGCCTCTATGGGCAAGAGACCCAGTACTTC.

The chain couples TRBV6-5 to TRBJ2-2, with TRBD2 matching over 10 bases. CDR3 length: 15 residues. The germline CDR1 and CDR2 sequences are MNHEY and SVGAGI. The junction had 1 base not matched to a gene; V was cut back by 6 bases and J by 0 bases. As DNA, the CDR3 is TGTGCCAGCAGAGGGACTAGCGCGAACACCGGGGAGCTGTTTTTT. Protein sequence: CASRGTSANTGELFF.

The chain combines TRBV5-6 with TRBJ2-7; no clear D. Germline CDR1 and CDR2: SGHDT and YYEEEE. V was cut by 2 bases and J by 0 bases, with 9 bases left in between. The CDR3 spans 14 residues. The CDR3 DNA follows: TGTGCCAGCAGCTTTCTTACAAACTCCTACGAGCAGTACTTC. This codes for CASSFLTNSYEQYF.

This chain links TRBV4-1 with TRBJ1-5, with D hard to call. Trimming removed 0 bases at V and 2 bases at J, with 8 bases between. The CDR3 loop spans 15 amino acids. Germline V gives CDR1 MGHRA, CDR2 YSYEKL. The CDR3 DNA follows: TGCGCCAGCAGCCAAGATTGGCAAGGCAATCAGCCCCAGCATTTT. It translates to CASSQDWQGNQPQHF.

This clone was found a few times. V and J are TRBV2 and TRBJ2-7; possible D gene TRBD2, 6 bases. Trimming cost V 3 bases and J 6 bases, with 12 bases left between them. Germline CDR1 reads SNHLY; CDR2 reads FYNNEI. The CDR3 covers 13 residues. This CDR3 is CASSEGTFLEQYF. The CDR3 DNA sequence: TGTGCCAGCAGTGAGGGGACTTTTCTCGAGCAGTACTTC.

CDR3 loop: CASQSGVGGEQFF. In nucleotides, the CDR3 is TGTGCCAGCCAGAGCGGGGTCGGGGGAGAGCAGTTCTTC. The chain couples TRBV19 to TRBJ2-1; 7 nucleotides match TRBD2. The germline V gene encodes CDR1 LNHDA and CDR2 SQIVND (reference sequence). The CDR3 has 13 amino acids. Trimming cost V 9 bases and J 10 bases; bases outside gene matches: 12. The full variable domain, completed using reference TRBV19 and TRBJ2-1, is DGGITQSPKYLFRKEGQNVTLSCEQNLNHDAMYWYRQDPGQGLRLIYYSQIVNDFQKGDIAEGYSVSREKKESFPLTVTSAQKNPTAFYLCASQSGVGGEQFFGPGTRLTVL.

This clone was detected only once. The V call is TRBV13, the J call TRBJ2-3, with D tentatively TRBD2 (5 bases). CDR1 is PRHDT, CDR2 FYEKMQ, per germline (reference sequence). V gave up 4 bases and J gave up 4 bases, with 12 bases separating them. The CDR3 has 14 amino acids. The CDR3 loop is CASSSRAGADTQYF. The CDR3 DNA is TGTGCCAGCAGCTCCCGTGCCGGGGCAGATACGCAGTATTTT.

A single count supports this clone. V gene TRBV24-1 combines with J gene TRBJ1-2; 9 nucleotides align to TRBD1. Germline CDR1 reads KGHDR; CDR2 reads SFDVKD. The CDR3 has 13 amino acids. V lost 5 bases, J lost 8 bases, and 5 bases stayed unmatched. The CDR3 sequence is CATSGTGDSGYTF. The CDR3 coding sequence is TGTGCCACCAGTGGGACAGGGGACAGCGGCTACACCTTC.

This clone was picked up a small number of times. The chain uses TRBV27 and TRBJ2-3, with 9 bases identical to TRBD2. The germline gives CDR1 MNHEY, CDR2 SMNVEV (reference sequence). Trimming at V came to 4 bases and at J to 1 base, leaving 24 bases not matched to a gene. The CDR3 extends over 22 amino acids. DNA of the CDR3: TGTGCCAGCAGTTCGCTAGCCTGGGCTAGCGGGACCCAAAGACAAGGCACAGATACGCAGTATTTT. Amino acid sequence: CASSSLAWASGTQRQGTDTQYF.

CDR3 nucleotide sequence: TGTGCCAGCAGCCGAAGCGGGAGGGCCGCAGAGACCCAGTACTTC. As protein: CASSRSGRAAETQYF. The chain combines TRBV3-1 (or the pseudogene TRBV3-2) with TRBJ2-5, with TRBD2 matching over 10 bases. Trimming at V came to 4 bases and at J to 4 bases, leaving 6 bases not matched to a gene. CDR1 and CDR2 (germline): LGHDT, YNNKEL (reference sequence). The CDR3 spans 15 residues.

The V gene is TRBV19, the J gene TRBJ1-5; D uncertain. Per germline, CDR1 LNHDA and CDR2 SQIVND (reference sequence). Trimming removed 5 bases at V and 1 base at J, with 12 bases between. This CDR3 is built from 15 residues. CDR3: CASSRLLGSNQPQHF. DNA of the CDR3: TGTGCCAGTAGTCGGCTATTAGGGAGCAATCAGCCCCAGCATTTT.

J is TRBJ2-7 and V is TRBV13; the D is unclear. This CDR3 contains 14 residues. Germline V gene sequence: CDR1 PRHDT, CDR2 FYEKMQ (reference sequence). With 5 bases removed from V and 6 bases from J, the gap between germline ends came to 17 bases. The CDR3 protein is CASSPRGLRGEQYF. The CDR3 DNA follows: TGTGCCAGCAGCCCCCGCGGCCTTCGAGGCGAGCAGTACTTC.

The V call is TRBV23-1, the J call TRBJ2-2, with TRBD1 as a possible D gene (6 bases). TRBV23-1 is marked as an open reading frame, function uncertain. V lost 7 bases and J lost 4, with 19 bases in between. The CDR3 extends over 16 amino acids. The CDR3 sequence: CASTSRQSRGTGELFF. Written as DNA, the CDR3 is TGCGCCAGCACCTCAAGACAGTCCAGGGGCACCGGGGAGCTGTTTTTT.

This clone was recorded a few times. The chain is built from TRBV6-5 and TRBJ1-3; perhaps TRBD1 as D (5 bases). The V end lost 0 bases, the J end lost 3 bases, and 9 bases lay between the germline ends. Germline V CDR1 and CDR2: MNHEY, SVGAGI. The CDR3 spans 15 residues. The CDR3 loop is CASSYSGGFGNTIYF. CDR3 sequence (DNA): TGTGCCAGCAGTTACTCTGGGGGTTTTGGAAACACCATATATTTT.

This clone is judged medium-sized. Relative to the germline gene, one junction end is altered; a read error may explain this. This chain links TRBV13 with TRBJ2-1, with D hard to call. The CDR3 sequence is 14 residues long. The germline V gene encodes CDR1 PRHDT and CDR2 FYEKMQ (reference sequence). The CDR3 protein is CASSPPIRQNEHFF. CDR3 in DNA: TGTGCCAGCAGCCCCCCAATTCGTCAGAATGAGCATTTCTTC.

This clone was observed a single time. The chain carries TRBV6-5 and TRBJ1-6; D is perhaps TRBD1 (6 bases). The CDR3 runs 15 residues. CDR1 is MNHEY and CDR2 is SVGAGI in the germline V gene. V lost 7 bases, J lost 8 bases, and 18 bases lay in between. CDR3 coding DNA: TGTGCCAGCACCCCCGGGCAGGGGTTTCATTCACCCCTCCACTTT. It specifies CASTPGQGFHSPLHF.

The genes are TRBV27 and TRBJ2-7, with 9 bases aligning to TRBD1. The ends lost 5 bases at V and 2 bases at J; junction bases unmatched: 4. The germline V gene encodes CDR1 MNHEY and CDR2 SMNVEV (reference sequence). CDR3 length: 14 residues. The CDR3, as DNA: TGTGCCAGCAGTCTCGGGACAGGGCCCTACGAGCAGTACTTC. Amino acids: CASSLGTGPYEQYF.

The rearrangement joins TRBV6-5 to TRBJ2-1; TRBD2 aligns across 12 bases. Germline V gives CDR1 MNHEY, CDR2 SVGAGI. This CDR3 is built from 15 residues. J was trimmed by 6 bases and V by 2 bases; bases with no gene match: 2. CDR3 nucleotide sequence: TGTGCCAGCAGTTACGGACTAGCGGGACGCAATGAGCAGTTCTTC. This gives the protein CASSYGLAGRNEQFF.

The genes are TRBV27 and TRBJ2-3; D is ambiguous. Germline V gene data show CDR1 as MNHEY and CDR2 as SMNVEV (reference sequence). CDR3 length: 13 amino acids. V lost 2 bases, J lost 2 bases, and 5 bases lay in between. The CDR3 sequence is CASSLTNTDTQYF. For the CDR3, the DNA is TGTGCCAGCAGTTTAACTAACACAGATACGCAGTATTTT.

V is TRBV3-1 (or the pseudogene TRBV3-2) and J is TRBJ1-2, with D perhaps TRBD1 (6 bases). This CDR3 is 14 amino acids long. Germline V gives CDR1 LGHDT, CDR2 YNNKEL (reference sequence). The V and J ends lost 6 bases and 4 bases respectively, with 15 bases between them. As DNA, the CDR3 is TGTGCCAGCAGAGGGGGTTTTCTAGCCTATGGCTACACCTTC. Translated: CASRGGFLAYGYTF.

V gene TRBV6-5 combines with J gene TRBJ1-2; 8 positions agree with TRBD1. The germline CDR1 and CDR2 sequences are MNHEY and SVGAGI. The CDR3 loop spans 14 amino acids. J gave up 7 bases and V 6 bases, and 10 bases lay outside the gene matches. CDR3 DNA: TGTGCCAGCAGGGACAGGGAGAGGTTCAGTGGCTACACCTTC. Its protein product is CASRDRERFSGYTF.

The rearrangement joins TRBV24-1 to TRBJ2-5; 12 positions match TRBD1. Looked up from germline, CDR1 is KGHDR and CDR2 is SFDVKD. V was clipped by 4 bases and J by 5 bases; unmatched bases: 7. The CDR3 sequence is 16 residues long. CDR3 coding DNA: TGTGCCACCAGTGAAACCGGGACAGGGGGCGTCGAGACCCAGTACTTC. The encoded protein is CATSETGTGGVETQYF.

This chain connects TRBV19 to TRBJ2-1, with TRBD1 matching over 8 bases. Germline assignment: CDR1 LNHDA and CDR2 SQIVND (reference sequence). The V and J ends lost 6 bases and 13 bases, in that order; junction bases with no gene match: 8. The CDR3 loop spans 12 amino acids. CDR3 region: CASSSDREDQFF. CDR3 DNA: TGTGCCAGTAGCTCGGACAGGGAGGACCAGTTCTTC.

The chain employs TRBV27 and TRBJ2-2; 8 bases are shared with TRBD2. After removal of 5 bases from V and 8 bases from J, the junction contained 10 bases not matched to a gene. CDR1 is MNHEY and CDR2 is SMNVEV in the germline V gene (reference sequence). The CDR3 loop spans 15 amino acids. The CDR3 loop reads CASSLYRTSPGELFF. The CDR3 coding sequence is TGTGCCAGCAGTCTATACCGGACTAGCCCAGGGGAGCTGTTTTTT.

The CDR3 here is CASRGGQGPWTEAFF. DNA of the CDR3: TGTGCCAGCAGAGGGGGACAGGGGCCCTGGACTGAAGCTTTCTTT. The rearrangement joins TRBV28 to TRBJ1-1, with 10 bases fitting TRBD1. Per germline, CDR1 MDHEN and CDR2 SYDVKM. With V trimmed by 6 bases and J by 5 bases, 9 bases remained unmatched. CDR3 length equals 15 residues.